The entry below describes one TCR beta chain. This entry comes from a study of blood T cell repertoires in COVID-19. Study summary: The samples span acute and convalescent COVID-19 from the United States, Italy and Spain. In each case, the material was cDNA or gDNA derived from T cells, B-cell-depleted T cells, or PBMCs.

Recovered status applied to Cohort 3 donors who had two consecutive negative PCRs. It also applied to those with clearance or with symptom resolution. The protocol was immunoSEQ multiplex PCR, while the TCRdb copy is restricted to in-frame clones and leaves out a portion. The sample records around 330,000 clones, 75% to 90% being singletons. Germline-derived CDR1 and CDR2 are SGDLS and YYNGEE. J lost 4 bases, V lost 3 bases, and 6 bases had no gene match. The CDR3 spans 14 residues. The sample consisted of PBMCs or T cells enriched from blood (not recorded which). The V call is TRBV9, the J call TRBJ1-1; 7 positions match TRBD1. The receptor's source is a man aged 55 to 69 who had recovered from COVID-19. The CDR3 spells CASSATGRGTEAFF. The CDR3 bases are TGTGCCAGCAGCGCGACAGGGCGAGGCACTGAAGCTTTCTTT.